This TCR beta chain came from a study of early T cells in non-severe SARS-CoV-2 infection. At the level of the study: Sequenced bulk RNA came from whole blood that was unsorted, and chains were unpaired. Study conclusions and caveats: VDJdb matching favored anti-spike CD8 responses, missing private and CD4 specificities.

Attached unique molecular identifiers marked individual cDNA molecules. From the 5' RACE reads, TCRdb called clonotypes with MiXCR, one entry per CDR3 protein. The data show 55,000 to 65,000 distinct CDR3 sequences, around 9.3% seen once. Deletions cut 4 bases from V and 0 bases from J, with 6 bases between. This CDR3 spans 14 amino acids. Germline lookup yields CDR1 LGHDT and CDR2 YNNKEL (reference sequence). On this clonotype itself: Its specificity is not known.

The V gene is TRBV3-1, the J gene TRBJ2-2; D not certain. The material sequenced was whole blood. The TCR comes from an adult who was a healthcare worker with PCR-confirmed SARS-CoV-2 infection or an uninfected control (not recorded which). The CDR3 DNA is TGTGCCAGCAGCCCAAGAGCGAACACCGGGGAGCTGTTTTTT. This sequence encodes CASSPRANTGELFF.